The rows below give T cell receptor beta chains drawn from one sample of a study of OX40 agonist ivuxolimab in advanced cancers. The repertoire was sequenced with immunoSEQ multiplex PCR; TCRdb's copy has only in-frame clones and lacks some. There are roughly 46,000 clones in the sample; 70% to 85% occur only once, and 2.6% lies in the top ten. The material was CD4+ or CD8+ T cells sorted from blood, obtained in a trial of the OX40 agonist ivuxolimab. These receptor sequences come from an adult with an advanced solid tumor such as melanoma, head and neck, liver or kidney cancer. Each CDR3 is given with its conserved first and last residue. The D gene is left open where the match is weak. A row's size may be missing; if present it is once, few, many or a size class.

.,.,TRBJ2-3,13,TRBV10-1,TGCGCCAGCAGTGTGTTCCGCACAGATACGCAGTATTTT,CASSVFRTDTQYF
TRBD1,.,TRBJ1-5,15,TRBV5-8,TGTGCCAGCAGTACGGCGACAGGGGGAAATCAGCCCCAGCATTTT,CASSTATGGNQPQHF
.,.,TRBJ2-2,14,TRBV6-4,TGTGCCAGCAGTGCTCAGGGAAAGACCGGGGAGCTGTTTTTT,CASSAQGKTGELFF
TRBD2,.,TRBJ2-7,15,TRBV19,TGTGCCAGTAGCATATGGTGGGAGGGAGCCTACGAGCAGTACTTC,CASSIWWEGAYEQYF
.,.,TRBJ2-2,15,TRBV10-1,TGCGCCAGCAGTGGTGTCGGGGGCCAGCACGGGGAGCTGTTTTTT,CASSGVGGQHGELFF
TRBD1,few,TRBJ2-7,15,TRBV5-1,TGCGCCAGCAGCGCCCGGGACAGGGGGTTCTACGAGCAGTACTTC,CASSARDRGFYEQYF
.,.,TRBJ2-1,11,TRBV11-2,TGTGCCAGCAGCATGCAAGTTGAGCAGTTCTTC,CASSMQVEQFF
.,few,TRBJ1-3,17,TRBV5-1,TGCGCCAGCAGCTTGGAGGACAGCGCTAGCTCTGGAAACACCATATATTTT,CASSLEDSASSGNTIYF
.,.,TRBJ1-1,13,TRBV7-7,TGTGCCAGCAGCTTAGAAGCGAACACTGAAGCTTTCTTT,CASSLEANTEAFF
TRBD2,.,TRBJ2-1,12,TRBV10-3,TGTGCCATCAGCCCTAGCGGGGTTGAGCAGTTCTTC,CAISPSGVEQFF
TRBD1,.,TRBJ2-7,16,TRBV2,TGTGCCAGCAGCGAAGAGTGGACAGGGGAAAACTACGAGCAGTACTTC,CASSEEWTGENYEQYF
.,.,TRBJ2-3,17,TRBV6-4,TGTGCCAGCAGCCAGCCCCCAGGGACTCCTAGCACAGATACGCAGTATTTT,CASSQPPGTPSTDTQYF
TRBD1,.,TRBJ1-6,15,TRBV11-1,TGTGCCAGCAGTCGGGACAGGGTGGAAGGATCACCCCTCCACTTT,CASSRDRVEGSPLHF
.,.,TRBJ1-5,15,TRBV18,TGTGCCAGCTCCCGGACAGTCGATAGCAATCAGCCCCAGCATTTT,CASSRTVDSNQPQHF
.,.,TRBJ1-1,14,TRBV21-1,TGTGCCAGCAGCACTGGGCTTATGAACACTGAAGCTTTCTTT,CASSTGLMNTEAFF
.,.,TRBJ2-7,13,TRBV4-1,TGCGCCAGCAGCCAAGCACGGTGGGGCGAGCAGTACTTC,CASSQARWGEQYF
TRBD1,.,TRBJ1-2,18,TRBV7-2,TGTGCCAGCAGCCCATCTCCGGGAAGACAGGGGGCAGACTATGGCTACACCTTC,CASSPSPGRQGADYGYTF
TRBD2,.,TRBJ2-5,16,TRBV5-1,TGCGCCAGCAGCTTGGCCATGGCGGGGGGGCAGGGGACCCAGTACTTC,CASSLAMAGGQGTQYF
.,.,TRBJ2-3,13,TRBV6-5,TGTGCCAGCAGTTCCACAGGGCGTGATACGCAGTATTTT,CASSSTGRDTQYF